Given below is one TCR beta chain in context. Its specificity is unknown. This record belongs to a study of T cell repertoires in cytomegalovirus infection. The CDR3 loop spans 13 amino acids. Deletions cut 7 bases from V and 6 bases from J, with 13 bases between. The germline V gene has CDR1 SNHLY and CDR2 FYNNEI. TCRdb called the reads again in MiXCR, with one record for every CDR3 protein. The sample shows approximately 600,000 distinct CDR3 sequences, 40% of them seen only once. The sample in question was cultured PBMCs, obtained from culture after CMV antigen stimulation. The gene calls are TRBV2 and TRBJ1-5; D call uncertain. The TCR was taken from a human donor in good health (CMV status not recorded). Some clones in this sample may be carry-over from other donors' samples. CDR3 loop: CASTQRAAQPQHF. The CDR3, as DNA: TGTGCCAGCACCCAAAGGGCGGCTCAGCCCCAGCATTTT.